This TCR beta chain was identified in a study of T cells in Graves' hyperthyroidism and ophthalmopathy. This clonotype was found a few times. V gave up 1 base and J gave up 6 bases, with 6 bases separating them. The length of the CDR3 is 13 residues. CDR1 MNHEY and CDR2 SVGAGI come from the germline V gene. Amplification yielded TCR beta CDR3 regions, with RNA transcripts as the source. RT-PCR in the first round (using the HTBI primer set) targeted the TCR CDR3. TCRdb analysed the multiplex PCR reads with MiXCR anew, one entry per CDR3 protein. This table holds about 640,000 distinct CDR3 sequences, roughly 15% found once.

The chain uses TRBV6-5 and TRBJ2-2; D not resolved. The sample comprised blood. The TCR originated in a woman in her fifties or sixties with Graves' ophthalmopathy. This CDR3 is CASSYFVPGELFF. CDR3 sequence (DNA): TGTGCCAGCAGTTACTTCGTTCCCGGGGAGCTGTTTTTT.